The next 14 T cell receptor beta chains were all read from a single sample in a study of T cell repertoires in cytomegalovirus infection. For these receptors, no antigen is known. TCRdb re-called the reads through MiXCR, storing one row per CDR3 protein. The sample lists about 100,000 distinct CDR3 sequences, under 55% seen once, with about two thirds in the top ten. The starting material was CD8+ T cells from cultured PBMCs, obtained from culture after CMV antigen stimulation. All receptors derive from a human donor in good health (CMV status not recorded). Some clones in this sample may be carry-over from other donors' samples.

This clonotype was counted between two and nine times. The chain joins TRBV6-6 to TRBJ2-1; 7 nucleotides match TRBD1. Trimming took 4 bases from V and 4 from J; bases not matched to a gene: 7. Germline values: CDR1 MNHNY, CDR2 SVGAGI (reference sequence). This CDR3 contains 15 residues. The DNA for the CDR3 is TGTGCCAGCAGTTTCAGGGACAGAGATTACAATGAGCAGTTCTTC. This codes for CASSFRDRDYNEQFF.

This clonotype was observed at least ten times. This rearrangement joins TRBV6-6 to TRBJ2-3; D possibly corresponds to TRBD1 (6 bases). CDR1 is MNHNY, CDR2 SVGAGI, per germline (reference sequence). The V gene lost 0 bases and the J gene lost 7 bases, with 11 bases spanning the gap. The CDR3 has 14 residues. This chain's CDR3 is CASSYSNRENTQYF. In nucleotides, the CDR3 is TGTGCCAGCAGTTACTCGAACAGGGAGAATACGCAGTATTTT.

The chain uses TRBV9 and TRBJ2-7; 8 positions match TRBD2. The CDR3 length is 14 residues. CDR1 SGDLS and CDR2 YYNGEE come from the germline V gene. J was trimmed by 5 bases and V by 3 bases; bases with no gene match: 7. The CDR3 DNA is TGTGCCAGCAGCGCCGGGACTAGAGTCCACGAGCAGTACTTC. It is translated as CASSAGTRVHEQYF. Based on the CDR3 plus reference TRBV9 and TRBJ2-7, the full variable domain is DSGVTQTPKHLITATGQRVTLRCSPRSGDLSVYWYQQSLDQGLQFLIQYYNGEERAKGNILERFSAQQFPDLHSELNLSSLELGDSALYFCASSAGTRVHEQYFGPGTRLTVT.

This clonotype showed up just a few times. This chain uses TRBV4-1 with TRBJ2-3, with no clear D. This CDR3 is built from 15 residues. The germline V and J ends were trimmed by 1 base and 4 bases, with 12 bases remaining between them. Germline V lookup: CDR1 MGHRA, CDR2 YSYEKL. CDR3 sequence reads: CASSQAAGIADTQYF. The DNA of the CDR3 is TGCGCCAGCAGCCAAGCGGCAGGAATTGCAGATACGCAGTATTTT.

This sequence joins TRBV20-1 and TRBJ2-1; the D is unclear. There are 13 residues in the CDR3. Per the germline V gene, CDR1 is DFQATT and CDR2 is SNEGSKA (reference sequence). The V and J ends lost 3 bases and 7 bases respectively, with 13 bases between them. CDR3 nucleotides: TGCAGTGCTAGCACCGGAATGACGAATGAGCAGTTCTTC. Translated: CSASTGMTNEQFF.

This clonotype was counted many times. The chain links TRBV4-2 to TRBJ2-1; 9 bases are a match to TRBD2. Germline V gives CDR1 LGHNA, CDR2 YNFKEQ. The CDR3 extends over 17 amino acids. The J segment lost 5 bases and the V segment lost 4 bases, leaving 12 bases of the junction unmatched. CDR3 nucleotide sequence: TGTGCCAGCAGCCCCGGACGCGGGACTAGCCTTGACAATGAGCAGTTCTTC. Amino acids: CASSPGRGTSLDNEQFF.

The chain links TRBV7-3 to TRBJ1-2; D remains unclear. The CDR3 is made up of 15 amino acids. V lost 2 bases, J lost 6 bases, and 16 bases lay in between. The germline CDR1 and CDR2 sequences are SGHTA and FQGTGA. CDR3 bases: TGTGCCAGCAGCTTAGGCCCGGACGTATTAAATGGCTACACCTTC. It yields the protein CASSLGPDVLNGYTF.

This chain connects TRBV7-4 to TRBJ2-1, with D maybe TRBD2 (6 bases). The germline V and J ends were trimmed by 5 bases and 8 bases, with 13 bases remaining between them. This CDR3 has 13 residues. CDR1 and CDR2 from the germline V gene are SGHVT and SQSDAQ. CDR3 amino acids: CASSAGPPDEQFF. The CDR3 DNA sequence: TGTGCCAGCAGCGCGGGACCCCCCGATGAGCAGTTCTTC.

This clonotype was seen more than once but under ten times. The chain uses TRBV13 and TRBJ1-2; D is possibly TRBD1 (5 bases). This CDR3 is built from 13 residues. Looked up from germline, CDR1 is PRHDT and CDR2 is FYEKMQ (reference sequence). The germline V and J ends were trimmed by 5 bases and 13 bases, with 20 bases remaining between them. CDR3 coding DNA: TGTGCCAGCAGCACTACTCGGTTAGGGGACTCCACCTTC. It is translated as CASSTTRLGDSTF.

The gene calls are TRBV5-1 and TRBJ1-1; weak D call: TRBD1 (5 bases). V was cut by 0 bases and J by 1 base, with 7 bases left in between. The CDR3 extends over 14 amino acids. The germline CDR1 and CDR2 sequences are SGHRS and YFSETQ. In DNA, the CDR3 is TGCGCCAGCAGCTTGGCCACAGGGAACACTGAAGCTTTCTTT. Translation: CASSLATGNTEAFF.

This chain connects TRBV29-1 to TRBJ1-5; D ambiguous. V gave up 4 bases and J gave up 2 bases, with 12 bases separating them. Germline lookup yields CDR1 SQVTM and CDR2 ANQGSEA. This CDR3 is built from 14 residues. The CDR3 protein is CSVASGVGNQPQHF. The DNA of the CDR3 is TGCAGCGTTGCTTCCGGGGTGGGCAATCAGCCCCAGCATTTT.

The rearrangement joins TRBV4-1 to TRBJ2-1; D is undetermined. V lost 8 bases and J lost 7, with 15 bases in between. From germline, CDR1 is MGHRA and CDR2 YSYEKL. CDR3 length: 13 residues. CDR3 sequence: CASGIIGSNEQFF. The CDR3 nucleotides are TGCGCCAGCGGGATTATAGGGTCAAATGAGCAGTTCTTC.

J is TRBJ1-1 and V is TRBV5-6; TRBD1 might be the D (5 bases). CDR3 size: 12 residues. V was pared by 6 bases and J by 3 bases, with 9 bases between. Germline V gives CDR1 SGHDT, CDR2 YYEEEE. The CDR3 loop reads CASTKGYTEAFF. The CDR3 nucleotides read TGTGCCAGCACTAAGGGGTACACTGAAGCTTTCTTT.

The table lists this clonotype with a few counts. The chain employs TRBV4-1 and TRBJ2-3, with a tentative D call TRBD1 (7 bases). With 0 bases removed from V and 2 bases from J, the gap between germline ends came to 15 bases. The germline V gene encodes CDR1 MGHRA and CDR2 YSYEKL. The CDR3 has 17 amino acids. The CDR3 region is CASSQDRTGGVTDTQYF. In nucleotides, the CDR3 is TGCGCCAGCAGCCAAGATAGGACAGGCGGGGTCACAGATACGCAGTATTTT.